These 19 T cell receptor beta chains were sequenced from one sample in a study of cytomegalovirus exposure and HLA in healthy donors. The PCR was carried out with 60 Vbeta primers and 13 Jbeta primers. Produced via immunoSEQ multiplex PCR; TCRdb's table is partial and in-frame only. Of about 63,000 clones listed, about 76% were seen once; the top ten hold 5.4%. Sequencing was performed on PBMCs. These receptors all stem from a man aged 50 to 60 in good health and CMV-seronegative.

The chain combines TRBV9 with TRBJ1-2, with TRBD1 matching over 10 bases. The CDR3 runs 15 residues. With V trimmed by 0 bases and J by 6 bases, 5 bases remained unmatched. The germline CDR1 and CDR2 sequences are SGDLS and YYNGEE. CDR3 sequence reads: CASSVDLGTGDGYTF. Here the CDR3 DNA reads TGTGCCAGCAGCGTAGACCTAGGGACAGGGGATGGCTACACCTTC. The whole variable domain, filled in from reference TRBV9 and TRBJ1-2, reads DSGVTQTPKHLITATGQRVTLRCSPRSGDLSVYWYQQSLDQGLQFLIQYYNGEERAKGNILERFSAQQFPDLHSELNLSSLELGDSALYFCASSVDLGTGDGYTFGSGTRLTVV.

This sequence joins TRBV5-5 and TRBJ2-7; D might be TRBD2 (6 bases). CDR1 SGHKS and CDR2 YYEKEE come from the germline V gene (reference sequence). V was pared by 4 bases and J by 6 bases, with 23 bases between. The CDR3 covers 16 residues. The CDR3 region is CASSLRATFFSGEQYF. The CDR3 DNA sequence: TGTGCCAGCAGCCTCCGCGCCACCTTTTTTAGCGGCGAGCAGTACTTC.

This chain joins TRBV6-1 and TRBJ1-3; D perhaps matches TRBD1 (5 bases). Trimming stripped 5 bases from V and 0 bases from J, with 23 bases between. The length of the CDR3 is 19 residues. Germline lookup yields CDR1 MNHNS and CDR2 SASEGT. DNA for the CDR3: TGTGCCAGCAGTCAAGGGTACAACCTTAGGGGCAGCTCTGGAAACACCATATATTTT. Its translation: CASSQGYNLRGSSGNTIYF.

In this sample, this clone turned up a few times. The J gene is TRBJ1-5, the V gene TRBV30; TRBD1 aligns across 7 bases. This CDR3 comprises 12 residues. Germline loops: CDR1 GTSNPN, CDR2 SVGIG (reference sequence). Trimming removed 4 bases from V and 5 bases from J; junction bases left unmatched: 2. The CDR3 reads CAWNRGHQPQHF. For the CDR3, the DNA is TGTGCCTGGAATAGGGGGCATCAGCCCCAGCATTTT.

This clone showed up just a few times. V gene TRBV5-1 combines with J gene TRBJ2-7, with no clear D. The V gene's germline CDR1 is SGHRS and CDR2 YFSETQ. V lost 1 base, J lost 2 bases, and 4 bases lay in between. The CDR3 has 12 residues. The CDR3 bases are TGCGCCAGCAGCTTGTCCACCTACGAGCAGTACTTC. It encodes CASSLSTYEQYF.

This clone was counted only a few times. The chain has TRBV9 and TRBJ1-6, with D possibly being TRBD1 (6 bases). CDR3 length: 17 residues. CDR1 and CDR2 from the germline V gene are SGDLS and YYNGEE. Trimming took off 4 bases at V and 5 bases at J, with 19 bases between the two ends. CDR3 coding DNA: TGTGCCAGCAGCCCCCACGGGGGGCCACGCGATAATTCACCCCTCCACTTT. Translating it yields CASSPHGGPRDNSPLHF. Together with reference TRBV9 and TRBJ1-6, the CDR3 gives the full variable domain: DSGVTQTPKHLITATGQRVTLRCSPRSGDLSVYWYQQSLDQGLQFLIQYYNGEERAKGNILERFSAQQFPDLHSELNLSSLELGDSALYFCASSPHGGPRDNSPLHFGNGTRLTVT.

V and J are TRBV19 and TRBJ2-4, with D hard to call. The V gene lost 1 base and the J gene lost 4 bases, with 8 bases spanning the gap. The germline CDR1 and CDR2 sequences are LNHDA and SQIVND (reference sequence). This CDR3 region has 14 residues. DNA of the CDR3: TGTGCCAGTAGTATAGGGAGTCAGAAAAACATTCAGTACTTC. This codes for CASSIGSQKNIQYF.

In its sample, this clone was seen once. The V gene is TRBV19, the J gene TRBJ1-6; TRBD1 matches at 7 bases. V trimming: 6 bases; J trimming: 10 bases; junction bases outside the gene matches: 9. The CDR3 covers 14 residues. The germline gives CDR1 LNHDA, CDR2 SQIVND (reference sequence). CDR3 nucleotide sequence: TGTGCCAGTAGCGCGGGACAGCCCGGCTCACCCCTCCACTTT. It is translated as CASSAGQPGSPLHF.

This chain uses TRBV7-9 with TRBJ2-7; weak D call: TRBD1 (6 bases). The CDR3 consists of 13 residues. V was shortened by 5 bases and J by 4 bases, with 12 bases between the two germline ends. Germline V CDR1 and CDR2: SEHNR, FQNEAQ (reference sequence). The CDR3 coding sequence is TGTGCCAGCAGCCCTCCAGGGGCTTACGAGCAGTACTTC. Protein: CASSPPGAYEQYF.

This clone was seen only a few times. The chain uses TRBV6-1 and TRBJ2-1, with TRBD1 matching 7 bases. CDR3 length: 12 residues. In germline, CDR1 is MNHNS, CDR2 SASEGT. The ends lost 7 bases at V and 11 bases at J; junction bases unmatched: 8. CDR3 loop: CASTRDSRKQFF. Here the CDR3 DNA reads TGTGCCAGCACCCGGGACAGCCGTAAGCAGTTCTTC.

The chain couples TRBV30 to TRBJ1-5, with 9 bases matching TRBD1. This CDR3 is 16 amino acids long. The J segment lost 0 bases and the V segment lost 5 bases, leaving 8 bases of the junction unmatched. Germline assignment: CDR1 GTSNPN and CDR2 SVGIG (reference sequence). The CDR3 protein is CAWADRGLYSNQPQHF. In nucleotides, the CDR3 is TGTGCCTGGGCGGACAGGGGATTATATAGCAATCAGCCCCAGCATTTT.

Only one count was recorded for this clone. The chain recombines TRBV25-1 with TRBJ2-1; D gene unclear. Trimming took 6 bases from V and 6 from J, leaving 3 bases between them. Germline CDR1 and CDR2: MGHDK and SYGVNS. The CDR3 spans 10 residues. CDR3 in DNA: TGTGCCAGCAGGAGCAATGAGCAGTTCTTC. This codes for CASRSNEQFF.

V and J are TRBV7-8 and TRBJ1-6; 9 nucleotides agree with TRBD1. This CDR3 has 14 residues. The V segment lost 4 bases and the J segment 10 bases; nucleotides outside the gene matches: 5. Germline CDR1 reads SGHVS; CDR2 reads FQNEAQ. The CDR3 DNA reads TGTGCCAGCAGCTCTGACAGGGGGGCCTCACCCCTCCACTTT. It codes for CASSSDRGASPLHF.

The rearrangement links TRBV5-6 to TRBJ2-7; D might be TRBD2 (5 bases). The CDR3 sequence is 13 residues long. The germline gives CDR1 SGHDT, CDR2 YYEEEE. The germline V and J ends were trimmed by 4 bases and 1 base, with 9 bases remaining between them. CDR3 sequence (DNA): TGTGCCAGCAGCACCGGGAAATCCTACGAGCAGTACTTC. It is translated as CASSTGKSYEQYF.

J is TRBJ2-3 and V is TRBV4-2; a possible D gene is TRBD1 (5 bases). Germline V lookup: CDR1 LGHNA, CDR2 YNFKEQ. The CDR3 has 18 amino acids. Trimming pared 2 bases from V and 4 bases from J, leaving 22 bases between. Here the CDR3 reads CASSQPSIARATADTQYF. As DNA, the CDR3 is TGTGCCAGCAGCCAACCTTCTATTGCCAGGGCCACGGCAGATACGCAGTATTTT.

The chain carries TRBV7-3 and TRBJ2-5; 14 bases align to TRBD2. The CDR3 sequence is 14 residues long. V gave up 5 bases and J gave up 7 bases; unmatched junction bases: 3. Per germline, CDR1 SGHTA and CDR2 FQGTGA. CDR3: CASSLGLAGGTQYF. CDR3 coding DNA: TGTGCCAGCAGCCTCGGACTAGCGGGGGGGACCCAGTACTTC. The full variable domain, rest sourced from reference TRBV7-3 and TRBJ2-5, is GAGVSQTPSNKVTEKGKYVELRCDPISGHTALYWYRQSLGQGPEFLIYFQGTGAADDSGLPNDRFFAVRPEGSVSTLKIQRTERGDSAVYLCASSLGLAGGTQYFGPGTRLLVL.

The chain uses TRBV1 and TRBJ1-2; no check of the table's D call, TRBD1, against the DNA was made. TRBV1 is a documented pseudogene. The CDR3 sequence is 16 residues long. In DNA form, the CDR3 reads TGCACCAGCAGCCAGGAGCCGGGACAGAGGGGCTATGGCTACACCTTC. Translation gives CTSSQEPGQRGYGYTF.

The gene calls are TRBV4-1 and TRBJ2-5; D gene uncertain. Germline V gives CDR1 MGHRA, CDR2 YSYEKL. Trimming stripped 0 bases from V and 1 base from J, with 9 bases between. This CDR3 is built from 15 residues. In DNA form, the CDR3 reads TGCGCCAGCAGCCAAGACCGCGGTAGCCAAGAGACCCAGTACTTC. This codes for CASSQDRGSQETQYF.

This clone occurred a few times. The V gene is TRBV15, the J gene TRBJ1-5; a weak D match, TRBD1 (5 bases). The CDR3 length is 14 residues. V was trimmed by 3 bases and J by 4 bases, leaving 10 bases between them. Germline V gives CDR1 LNHNV, CDR2 YYDKDF (reference sequence). DNA of the CDR3: TGTGCCACCAGCAGTAGACAGCCTAATCAGCCCCAGCATTTT. Translated: CATSSRQPNQPQHF.